The text below deals with one TCR beta chain. The antigen is unknown. PCR was performed using 60 Vbeta and 13 Jbeta primers. Authors' methods: Roughly 9.9 million shared chains were among the about 80 million unique TCR beta chains that a later analysis counted. Repertoires were generated with immunoSEQ multiplex PCR, while TCRdb's copy carries only in-frame clones and drops some. Clonal size and the V and J genes are those of that table, whereas D and trimming came from the DNA. This sample has over 150,000 clones, with roughly three quarters found just once. This specimen comes from a study of cytomegalovirus exposure and HLA in healthy donors. This CDR3 has 15 amino acids. Germline loops: CDR1 KGHSH, CDR2 LQKENI. With 3 bases clipped from V and 9 bases from J, the junction kept 10 bases outside the gene matches. Study-wide results and limits: In a later analysis, TCR beta V- and J-gene trimming was associated with a missense DCLRE1C variant. TCR beta sequences reportedly predicted most subjects' HLA-A and HLA-B alleles accurately.

This clonotype was obtained from a woman aged 45-59 years in good health and CMV-seropositive. Sequenced: PBMCs. The chain recombines TRBV18 with TRBJ1-5; 8 bases line up with TRBD1. CDR3 protein: CASSPAGQVAGPQHF. Written as DNA, the CDR3 is TGTGCCAGCTCACCGGCGGGACAGGTGGCGGGGCCCCAGCATTTT.